These T cell receptor beta chains were read from a single sample in a study of tumor-infiltrating lymphocytes in localized non-small cell lung cancer. Repertoires were generated with immunoSEQ multiplex PCR, while TCRdb's copy carries only in-frame clones and drops some. The sample consists of about 15,000 clones, 65% to 75% of them appearing once. Material: lung tumor tissue. Receptors originate from a human donor with non-small cell lung cancer. Both conserved end residues are part of each CDR3. The size of a clone is reported for some rows only, either as once, few or many, or as a class for expanded clones.

j_call clone_size v_call cdr3_aa
TRBJ1-5 - TRBV18 CASSPTDDSNQPQHF
TRBJ1-4 once TRBV5-4 CASSPERAAGTDEKLFF
TRBJ2-1 - TRBV7-9 CASSLYAGARNEQFF
TRBJ2-6 - TRBV5-6 CASRLGVPGANVLTF
TRBJ2-1 - TRBV30 CAWSAKRGGYNEQFF
TRBJ1-4 - TRBV7-9 CASSPAAPRGRNEKLFF
TRBJ2-1 - TRBV10-2 CASSELTLWEQFF
TRBJ1-5 once TRBV27 CASSGDTHSNQPQHF
TRBJ1-1 - TRBV2 CASSDRRLDTEAFF
TRBJ2-1 - TRBV11-3 CASSLAVSHEQFF
TRBJ2-2 - TRBV7-7 CASTLGDPNTGELFF
TRBJ1-2 - TRBV7-9 CASSPEVWGYTF
TRBJ2-2 - TRBV27 CASKFQWDTGELFF
TRBJ2-7 few TRBV20-1 CSAAVAYEQYF